These 11 T cell receptor beta chains share one sample of origin, sequenced in a study of graft-versus-host responses after intestinal transplantation. Libraries were prepared by immunoSEQ multiplex PCR; TCRdb keeps only in-frame clonotypes and omits some of them. This table has about 150,000 clones, around 90% appearing once. For these TCRs, the target antigens are not known. The material was unstimulated CD4+ T cells sorted from spleen or lymph node cells, obtained before intestinal transplant. These receptors all stem from a human donor who received an intestinal transplant.

DNA for the CDR3: TGTGCCAGCAGTGACAGACCCATCTACGAGCAGTACTTC. Translation gives CASSDRPIYEQYF. The chain combines TRBV2 with TRBJ2-7; unclear D gene. Trimming cost V 3 bases and J 3 bases, with 9 bases left between them. CDR3 size: 13 residues. Germline lookup yields CDR1 SNHLY and CDR2 FYNNEI. Full variable domain (remainder filled in from reference TRBV2 and TRBJ2-7): EPEVTQTPSHQVTQMGQEVILRCVPISNHLYFYWYRQILGQKVEFLVSFYNNEISEKSEIFDDQFSVERPDGSNFTLKIRSTKLEDSAMYFCASSDRPIYEQYFGPGTRLTVT.

The chain uses TRBV4-3 and TRBJ2-7, with 10 bases matching TRBD2. There are 14 residues in the CDR3. Germline CDR1 reads LGHNA; CDR2 reads YSLEER. Germline trimming cut 4 bases from V and 4 bases from J; bases unmatched to any gene: 4. Here the CDR3 DNA reads TGCGCCAGCAGCCGTGGACTAGCGGAATACGAGCAGTACTTC. It specifies CASSRGLAEYEQYF.

V and J are TRBV15 and TRBJ2-1; unclear D gene. Germline CDR1 is LNHNV and CDR2 is YYDKDF (reference sequence). Trimming pared 5 bases from V and 0 bases from J, leaving 8 bases between. The CDR3 loop spans 14 amino acids. The CDR3 DNA sequence: TGTGCCACCAGCGAGAGTCTCTCCTACAATGAGCAGTTCTTC. It is translated as CATSESLSYNEQFF.

This chain links TRBV13 with TRBJ2-5; D gene uncertain. Trimming shortened V by 6 bases and J by 1 base, and 3 bases separated the two germline ends. Germline-derived CDR1 and CDR2 are PRHDT and FYEKMQ (reference sequence). The CDR3 has 11 residues. The CDR3 DNA reads TGTGCCAGCAGTCTCCAAGAGACCCAGTACTTC. Translated: CASSLQETQYF.

The chain carries TRBV4-1 and TRBJ2-3; D uncertain. V shed 3 bases and J shed 0 bases, with 7 bases lying between them. Germline CDR1 MGHRA, CDR2 YSYEKL. The CDR3 contains 14 residues. This CDR3 reads CASSQASSTDTQYF. CDR3 coding DNA: TGCGCCAGCAGCCAGGCCTCTAGCACAGATACGCAGTATTTT.

The rearrangement links TRBV30 to TRBJ2-2; 10 positions match TRBD1. Trimming took 5 bases from V and 5 from J; bases not matched to a gene: 5. The CDR3 extends over 14 amino acids. The germline gives CDR1 GTSNPN, CDR2 SVGIG (reference sequence). The CDR3 bases are TGTGCCTGGGACAGGGGGCGCAGGACCGGGGAGCTGTTTTTT. Its protein is CAWDRGRRTGELFF.

V gene TRBV30 combines with J gene TRBJ1-2; D unresolved. Germline CDR1 and CDR2: GTSNPN and SVGIG (reference sequence). The CDR3 is made up of 15 amino acids. With 0 bases removed from V and 0 bases from J, the gap between germline ends came to 11 bases. CDR3 amino acids: CAWSVRGRPNYGYTF. In DNA, the CDR3 is TGTGCCTGGAGTGTACGAGGGCGTCCTAACTATGGCTACACCTTC.

Only one count was recorded for this clone. The chain uses TRBV30 and TRBJ2-7; D might be TRBD2 (5 bases). Looked up from germline, CDR1 is GTSNPN and CDR2 is SVGIG (reference sequence). The V end lost 2 bases, the J end lost 6 bases, and 8 bases lay between the germline ends. The CDR3 has 11 residues. CDR3 nucleotides: TGTGCCTGGAGTCGGGAAGTCGAGCAGTACTTC. Amino acid sequence: CAWSREVEQYF.

This clone was observed a single time. The chain joins TRBV9 to TRBJ1-1; 9 nucleotides agree with TRBD1. Germline V gene data show CDR1 as SGDLS and CDR2 as YYNGEE. This CDR3 has 15 amino acids. V lost 0 bases to trimming and J lost 1 base; unmatched junction nucleotides: 1. The CDR3 coding sequence is TGTGCCAGCAGCGTAGGGGACAGGGCGAACACTGAAGCTTTCTTT. Its translation is CASSVGDRANTEAFF.

This chain connects TRBV27 to TRBJ2-7, with a tentative D call TRBD1 (6 bases). Germline V gene lookup returns CDR1 MNHEY and CDR2 SMNVEV (reference sequence). There are 14 residues in the CDR3. V was cut by 5 bases and J by 6 bases, with 17 bases left in between. This CDR3 reads CASSPWDTGREQYF. The CDR3 DNA sequence: TGTGCCAGCAGTCCATGGGACACAGGACGCGAGCAGTACTTC.

The rearrangement joins TRBV9 to TRBJ2-1, with 10 positions matching TRBD2. CDR1 is SGDLS, CDR2 YYNGEE, per germline. Trimming removed 3 bases from V and 14 bases from J; junction bases left unmatched: 11. The CDR3 totals 14 residues. For the CDR3, the DNA is TGTGCCAGCAGCGAATCCTCTAGCGGGAGTAAGGAGTTCTTC. Translated, it gives CASSESSSGSKEFF.